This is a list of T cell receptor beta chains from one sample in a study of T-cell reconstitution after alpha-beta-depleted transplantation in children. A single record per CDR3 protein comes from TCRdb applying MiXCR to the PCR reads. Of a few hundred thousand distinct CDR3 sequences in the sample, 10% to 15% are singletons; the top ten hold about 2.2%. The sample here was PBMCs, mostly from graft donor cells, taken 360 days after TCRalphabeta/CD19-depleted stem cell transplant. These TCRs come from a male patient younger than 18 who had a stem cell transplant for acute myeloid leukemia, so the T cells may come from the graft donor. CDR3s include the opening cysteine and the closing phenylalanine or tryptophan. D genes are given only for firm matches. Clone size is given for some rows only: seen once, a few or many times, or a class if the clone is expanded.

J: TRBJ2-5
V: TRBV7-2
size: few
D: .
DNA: TGTGCCAGCAGCTTAGTTGCCAGTCAAGAGACCCAGTACTTC
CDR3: CASSLVASQETQYF

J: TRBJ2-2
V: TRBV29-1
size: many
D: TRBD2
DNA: TGCAGCGTAAAAGGAGGGAGGGATGGCACCGGGGAGCTGTTTTTT
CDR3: CSVKGGRDGTGELFF

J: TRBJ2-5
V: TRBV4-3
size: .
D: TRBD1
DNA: TGCGCCAGCAGTCCCTTCGACAGGGAAGAGACCCAGTACTTC
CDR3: CASSPFDREETQYF

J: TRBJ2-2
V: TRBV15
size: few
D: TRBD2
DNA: TGTGCCACCAGCCGAAGGCTAGCGGGAAACTCCACCGGGGACCTGTTTTTT
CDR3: CATSRRLAGNSTGDLFF

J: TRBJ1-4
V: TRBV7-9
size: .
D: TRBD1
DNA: TGTGCCAGCAGGACGGGACAGGGGCCGAATGAAAAACTGTTTTTT
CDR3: CASRTGQGPNEKLFF

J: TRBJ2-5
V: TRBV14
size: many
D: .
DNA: TGTGCCAGCAGCCATCGTGGGGGGATTCAAGAGACCCAGTACTTC
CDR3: CASSHRGGIQETQYF

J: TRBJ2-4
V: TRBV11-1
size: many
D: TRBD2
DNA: TGTGCCAGCAGCTCCGGACTAGCGGGGGGATATGCCAAAAACATTCAGTACTTC
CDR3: CASSSGLAGGYAKNIQYF

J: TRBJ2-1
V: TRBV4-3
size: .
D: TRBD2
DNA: TGCGCCAGCAGCCAAGAGATCGGGAGGGCTAGGAATGAGCAGTTCTTC
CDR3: CASSQEIGRARNEQFF

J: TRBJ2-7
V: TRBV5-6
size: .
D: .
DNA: TGTGCCAGCAGCTGGCGAGCGGTCCAGGGCGAGCAGTACTTC
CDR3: CASSWRAVQGEQYF

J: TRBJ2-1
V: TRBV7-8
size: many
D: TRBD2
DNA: TGTGCCAGCAGCCGGGAGGGCCTGTACAGTGAGCAGTTCTTC
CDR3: CASSREGLYSEQFF

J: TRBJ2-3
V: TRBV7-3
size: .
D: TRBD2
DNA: TGTGCCAGCAGCTCTCTAGCGGGAGTAGCCCCAGATACGCAGTATTTT
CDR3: CASSSLAGVAPDTQYF

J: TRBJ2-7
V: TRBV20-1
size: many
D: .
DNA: TGCAGTGCTAGACCGGAGAACGAGCAGTACTTC
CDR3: CSARPENEQYF

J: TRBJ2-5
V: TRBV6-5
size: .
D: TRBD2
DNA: TGTGCCAGCAGTTACGTACCTTTACGGGAGGGGGGAGAGACCCAGTACTTC
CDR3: CASSYVPLREGGETQYF

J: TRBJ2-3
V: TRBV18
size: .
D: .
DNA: TGTGCCAGCTCACCGGGAGTGGTTGCGTTTACCCTTAACACAGATACGCAGTATTTT
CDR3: CASSPGVVAFTLNTDTQYF

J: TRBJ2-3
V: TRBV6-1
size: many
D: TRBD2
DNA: TGTGCCAGCAGTCTAGCGGGACTAGCGAGGCCAGATACGCAGTATTTT
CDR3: CASSLAGLARPDTQYF

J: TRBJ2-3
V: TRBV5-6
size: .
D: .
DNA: TGTGCCAGCAGCCGGGACGTTACATACACAGATACGCAGTATTTT
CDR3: CASSRDVTYTDTQYF

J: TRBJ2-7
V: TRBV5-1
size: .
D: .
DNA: TGCGCCAGCACCCCGGACCCTAGCGACTACGAGCAGTACTTC
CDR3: CASTPDPSDYEQYF

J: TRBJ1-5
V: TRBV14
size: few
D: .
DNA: TGTGCCAGCAGCCTTGCACGATCGGACGGCCAAAATCAGGCCCAGCATTTT
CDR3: CASSLARSDGQNQAQHF

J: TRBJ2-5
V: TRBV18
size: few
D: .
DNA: TGTGCCAGCTCACCACTTGGGGGAGGAGAGACCCAGTACTTC
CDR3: CASSPLGGGETQYF

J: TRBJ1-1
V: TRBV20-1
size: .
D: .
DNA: TGCAGTGCTGACAAACAGAATTTCATGAACACTGAAGCTTTCTTT
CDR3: CSADKQNFMNTEAFF

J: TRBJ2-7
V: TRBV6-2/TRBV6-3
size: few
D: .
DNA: TGTGCCAGCAGTTACGGGAAGGGGAGTCCAAACTACGAGCAGTACTTC
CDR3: CASSYGKGSPNYEQYF

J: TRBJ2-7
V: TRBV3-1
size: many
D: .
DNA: TGTGCCAGCAGCCAAGACCCCGTCTGGCAGTACTTC
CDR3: CASSQDPVWQYF

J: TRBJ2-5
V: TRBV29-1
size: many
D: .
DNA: TGCAGCGTTGAAGCTTCACAGGGGACCCAGTACTTC
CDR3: CSVEASQGTQYF

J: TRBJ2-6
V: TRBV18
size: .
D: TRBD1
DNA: TGTGCCAGCTCACCCGGACAGGGGAAAAACTCTGGGGCCAACGTCCTGACTTTC
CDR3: CASSPGQGKNSGANVLTF

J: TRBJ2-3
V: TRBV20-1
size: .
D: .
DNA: TGCAGTGCTATGTCGGGGTCTCCGCAGTATTTT
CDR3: CSAMSGSPQYF

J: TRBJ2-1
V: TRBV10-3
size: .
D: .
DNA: TGTGCCATCAGTGAGTCCGGACAACCTCATGGCGGGCCCTACAATGAGCAGTTCTTC
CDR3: CAISESGQPHGGPYNEQFF

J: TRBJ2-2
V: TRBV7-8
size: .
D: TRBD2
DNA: TGTGCCAGCAGCTTAAGGCCCTCCAGCGGGAGTAACACCGGGGAGCTGTTTTTT
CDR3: CASSLRPSSGSNTGELFF

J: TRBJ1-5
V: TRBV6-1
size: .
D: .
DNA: TGTGCCAGCAGGGGGGGCCGATATAGCAATCAGCCCCAGCATTTT
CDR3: CASRGGRYSNQPQHF

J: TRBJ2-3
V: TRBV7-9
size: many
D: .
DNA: TGTGCCAGCAGCTCAATGGTGTCAGATACGCAGTATTTT
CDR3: CASSSMVSDTQYF

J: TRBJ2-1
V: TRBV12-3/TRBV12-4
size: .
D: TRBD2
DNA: TGTGCCACCGGACTAGCGCAATACAATGAGCAGTTCTTC
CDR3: CATGLAQYNEQFF

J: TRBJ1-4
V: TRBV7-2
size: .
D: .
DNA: TGTGCCAGCAGCTTAGGGCGGGTGGCGGCTAATGAAAAACTGTTTTTT
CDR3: CASSLGRVAANEKLFF

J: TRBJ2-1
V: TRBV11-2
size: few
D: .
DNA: TGTGCCAGCAGCTTAGAGGGCAGGGGACCTAATGAGCAGTTCTTC
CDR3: CASSLEGRGPNEQFF

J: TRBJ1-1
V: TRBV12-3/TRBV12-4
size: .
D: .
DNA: TGTGCCAGGACTTTGTCTGGCGGGACGAACACTGAAGCTTTCTTT
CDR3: CARTLSGGTNTEAFF

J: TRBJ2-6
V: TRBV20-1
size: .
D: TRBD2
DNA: TGCAGTGCTAGAGATCGGGTAGCGGGAGGGCCGTATGGGGCCAACGTCCTGACTTTC
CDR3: CSARDRVAGGPYGANVLTF

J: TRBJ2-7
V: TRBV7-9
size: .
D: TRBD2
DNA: TGTGCCAGCAGCTTAGCAACTAGCGGGACCTACGAGCAGTACTTC
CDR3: CASSLATSGTYEQYF

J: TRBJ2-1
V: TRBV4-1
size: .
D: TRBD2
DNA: TGCGCCAGCAGCCAAGTATCCCTAGCGGGAGGCCGGGGAAGGGAGTACAATGAGCAGTTCTTC
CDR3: CASSQVSLAGGRGREYNEQFF

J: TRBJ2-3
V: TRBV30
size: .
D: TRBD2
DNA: TGTGCCTGCCGCGGACTAGCGGGACCAGATACGCAGTATTTT
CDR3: CACRGLAGPDTQYF

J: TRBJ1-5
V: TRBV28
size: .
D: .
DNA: TGTGCCAGCAGACGCCCCTTCGACAGGCGGCAGCCCCAGCATTTT
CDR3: CASRRPFDRRQPQHF

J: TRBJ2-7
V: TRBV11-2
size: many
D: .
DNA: TGTGCCAGCAGCCGACTGGAGGGTGGGAGGGGGACCGAGCAGTACTTC
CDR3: CASSRLEGGRGTEQYF

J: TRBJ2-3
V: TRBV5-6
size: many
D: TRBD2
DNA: TGTGCCAGCAGCTCAATAGCGGGACCCACAGATACGCAGTATTTT
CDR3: CASSSIAGPTDTQYF

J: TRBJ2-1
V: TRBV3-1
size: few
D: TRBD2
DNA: TGTGCCAGCAGCCAAGACTGGCTAGCGGGAGTGAATGAGCAGTTCTTC
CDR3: CASSQDWLAGVNEQFF

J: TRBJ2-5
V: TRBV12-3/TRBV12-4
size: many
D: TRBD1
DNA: TGTGCCAGCAGGACTCCGGGACAGGGATCGGAGACCCAGTACTTC
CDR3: CASRTPGQGSETQYF

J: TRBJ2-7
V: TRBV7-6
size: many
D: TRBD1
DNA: TGTGCCAGCAGCTTAGGACAGGGGTCTAGCTCCTACGAGCAGTACTTC
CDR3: CASSLGQGSSSYEQYF

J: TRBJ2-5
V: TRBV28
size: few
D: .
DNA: TGTGCCAGCAGTTTATTAGGTAGCGAACAAGAGACCCAGTACTTC
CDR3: CASSLLGSEQETQYF

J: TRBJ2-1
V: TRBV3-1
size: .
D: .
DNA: TGTGCCAGCAGCCCCCCCGGCTATTACAATGAGCAGTTCTTC
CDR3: CASSPPGYYNEQFF

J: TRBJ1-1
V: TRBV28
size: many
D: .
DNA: TGTGCCAGCAGTTTATTGCCGATGAACACTGAAGCTTTCTTT
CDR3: CASSLLPMNTEAFF

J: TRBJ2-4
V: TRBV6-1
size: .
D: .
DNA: TGTGCCAGCGCACCCGAGGGGGGGCGAAACATTCAGTACTTC
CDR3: CASAPEGGRNIQYF

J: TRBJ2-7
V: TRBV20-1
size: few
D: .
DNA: TGCAGTGCTCAAGTTACAGGTTTAACAACCTACGAGCAGTACTTC
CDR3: CSAQVTGLTTYEQYF

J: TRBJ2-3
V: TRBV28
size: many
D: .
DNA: TGTGCCAGCAGTTCGGGATTCCCCGCAGATACGCAGTATTTT
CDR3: CASSSGFPADTQYF

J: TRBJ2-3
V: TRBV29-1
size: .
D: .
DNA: TGCAGCGTTGACGACAGGTTTTTAGACGGGCAGTATTTT
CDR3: CSVDDRFLDGQYF

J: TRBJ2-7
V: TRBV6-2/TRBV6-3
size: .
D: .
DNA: TGTGCCAGCAGTCCCCCCCAGCGGAGTTCCTACGAGCAGTACTTC
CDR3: CASSPPQRSSYEQYF

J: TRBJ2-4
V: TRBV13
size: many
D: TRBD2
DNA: TGTGCCAGCAGCCCGACTAGCGGGGTAGCCAAAAACATTCAGTACTTC
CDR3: CASSPTSGVAKNIQYF

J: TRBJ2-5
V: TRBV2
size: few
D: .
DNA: TGTGCCAGCAGGAAGGACCGGGCCCTAGAAGAGACCCAGTACTTC
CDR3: CASRKDRALEETQYF

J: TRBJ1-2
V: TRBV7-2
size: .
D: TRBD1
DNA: TGTGCCAGCAGCTTAGAGTGGGACAGGGAGGATGGCTACACCTTC
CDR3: CASSLEWDREDGYTF

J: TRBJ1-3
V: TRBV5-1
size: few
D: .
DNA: TGCGCCAGCAGCACTGACGGCTTCTCTGGAAACACCATATATTTT
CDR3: CASSTDGFSGNTIYF